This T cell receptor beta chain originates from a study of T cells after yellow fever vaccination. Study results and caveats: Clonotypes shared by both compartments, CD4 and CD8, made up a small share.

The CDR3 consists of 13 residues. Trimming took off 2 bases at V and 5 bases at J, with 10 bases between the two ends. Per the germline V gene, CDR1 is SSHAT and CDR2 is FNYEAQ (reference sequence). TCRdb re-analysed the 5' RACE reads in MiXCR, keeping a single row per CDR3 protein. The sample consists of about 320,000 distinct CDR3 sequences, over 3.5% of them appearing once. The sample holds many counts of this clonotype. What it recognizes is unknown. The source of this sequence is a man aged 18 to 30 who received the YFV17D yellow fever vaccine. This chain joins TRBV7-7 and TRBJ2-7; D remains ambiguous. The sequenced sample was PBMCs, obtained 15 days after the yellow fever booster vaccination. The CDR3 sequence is CASSLMQSHEQYF. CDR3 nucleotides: TGTGCCAGCAGCTTAATGCAAAGCCACGAGCAGTACTTC. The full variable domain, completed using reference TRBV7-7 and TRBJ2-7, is GAGVSQSPRYKVTKRGQDVTLRCDPISSHATLYWYQQALGQGPEFLTYFNYEAQPDKSGLPSDRFSAERPEGSISTLTIQRTEQRDSAMYRCASSLMQSHEQYFGPGTRLTVT.